These 6 T cell receptor beta chains were sequenced from one sample in a study of read filtering for tumor transcriptome and immune sequencing. From 300 to 400 ng of RNA, a library with molecular barcoded alpha/delta and beta/gamma adaptors was made. Each CDR3 protein gets one entry after TCRdb re-called the reads with MiXCR. This sample has 50,000 or so distinct CDR3 sequences, with about 12% found just once. Material for sequencing was a population of CD138-negative cells sorted from bone marrow. These receptors all come from a donor aged 40 or older with multiple myeloma.

This clonotype has a count of ten or more. The chain employs TRBV20-1 and TRBJ1-4; 9 bases match TRBD1. J gave up 6 bases and V 2 bases, and 4 bases lay outside the gene matches. Germline loops: CDR1 DFQATT, CDR2 SNEGSKA (reference sequence). The CDR3 length is 14 residues. CDR3 nucleotides: TGCAGTGCTAGACCGGGACAGGGCGATGAAAAACTGTTTTTT. Its translation is CSARPGQGDEKLFF.

There are many counts of this clonotype. The rearrangement links TRBV29-1 to TRBJ2-2; no definite D call. There are 12 residues in the CDR3. Trimming removed 4 bases at V and 2 bases at J, with 5 bases between. Per the germline V gene, CDR1 is SQVTM and CDR2 is ANQGSEA. The CDR3 spells CSVVSNTGELFF. CDR3 in DNA: TGCAGCGTTGTGTCAAACACCGGGGAGCTGTTTTTT.

There are many counts of this clonotype. This chain uses TRBV4-1 with TRBJ2-3, with D perhaps matching TRBD2 (5 bases). Between the trimmed V and J ends, which lost 1 base and 2 bases, there was a span of 22 bases. Germline V gives CDR1 MGHRA, CDR2 YSYEKL. This CDR3 is 19 amino acids long. The CDR3: CASSQVGIPERVHTDTQYF. In nucleotides, the CDR3 is TGCGCCAGCAGCCAAGTCGGGATCCCCGAGAGGGTACACACAGATACGCAGTATTTT.

In the case of this clonotype: This may come from a read error, since a much larger clone is one base off. The chain carries TRBV7-9 and TRBJ2-7; unclear D gene. Germline-derived CDR1 and CDR2 are SEHNR and FQNEAQ (reference sequence). The CDR3 loop spans 13 amino acids. CDR3 in amino acids: CASSLEVGYEQCF. The CDR3 nucleotides read TGTGCCAGCAGCTTAGAGGTTGGCTACGAGCAGTGCTTC. Looking up the rest from reference TRBV7-9 and TRBJ2-7 gives the full variable domain: DTGVSQNPRHKITKRGQNVTFRCDPISEHNRLYWYRQTLGQGPEFLTYFQNEAQLEKSRLLSDRFSAERPKGSFSTLEIQRTEQGDSAMYLCASSLEVGYEQCFGPGTRLTVT.

This clonotype was found a few times. The chain recombines TRBV7-9 with TRBJ1-1; D remains unclear. V was clipped by 5 bases and J by 3 bases, with 10 bases between them. There are 13 residues in the CDR3. Germline CDR1 SEHNR, CDR2 FQNEAQ (reference sequence). The CDR3 sequence is CASSQPWDTEAFF. The CDR3 DNA sequence: TGTGCCAGCAGCCAACCATGGGACACTGAAGCTTTCTTT.

In this sample, this clonotype turned up many times. The rearrangement joins TRBV4-2 to TRBJ2-7; perhaps TRBD2 as D (6 bases). There are 16 residues in the CDR3. CDR1 is LGHNA and CDR2 is YNFKEQ in the germline V gene. V was shortened by 6 bases and J by 6 bases, with 24 bases between the two germline ends. The CDR3 protein is CASSRGGADRSLEQYF. DNA of the CDR3: TGTGCCAGCAGTCGAGGCGGGGCGGATCGTTCGCTCGAGCAGTACTTC.